This T cell receptor (beta chain) was sequenced in a study of technical replicates of blood from a handful of donors. Sequenced by immunoSEQ multiplex PCR; TCRdb stores in-frame clones only, minus some. Of some 80,000 clones in the sample, about 90% are singletons; the top ten hold 0.27%. This clone was seen a few times. The V end lost 6 bases, the J end lost 1 base, and 6 bases lay between the germline ends. Germline V lookup: CDR1 DFQATT, CDR2 SNEGSKA (reference sequence). CDR3 length equals 11 residues. The V call is TRBV20-1, the J call TRBJ1-1; D is perhaps TRBD1 (5 bases). Sequencing was carried out using T cells isolated from PBMCs. The TCR originated in a human donor in good health. CDR3 loop: CSADRNTEAFF. CDR3 coding DNA: TGCAGTGCAGACAGGAACACTGAAGCTTTCTTT.